This passage covers 24 T cell receptor beta chains from one sample sequenced in a study of T-cell memory formation after mild COVID-19. One entry per CDR3 protein, called by TCRdb with MiXCR from the 5' RACE reads. The table has tens of thousands of distinct CDR3 sequences, about 14% seen once. Sequences were obtained from PBMCs or a T cell subset sorted from them (not recorded which). The receptors stem from a man aged 18 to 35 who had mild COVID-19 (a few samples of this study predate the infection). Cell type and time point are not known.

This clonotype appeared a few times. V usage is TRBV29-1 and J usage is TRBJ1-2, with 12 bases that match TRBD1. The CDR3 extends over 19 amino acids. Germline values: CDR1 SQVTM, CDR2 ANQGSEA. The V and J ends lost 4 bases and 4 bases, in that order; junction bases with no gene match: 19. In nucleotides, the CDR3 is TGCAGCGTTGGGTCCCGGGACAGGGGGCACCAAGCCGAACCCTATGGCTACACCTTC. This codes for CSVGSRDRGHQAEPYGYTF.

This sequence joins TRBV13 and TRBJ1-1; 7 nucleotides line up with TRBD1. The CDR3 has 16 residues. V dropped 4 bases and J dropped 1; count of bases not matched to a gene: 9. Per germline, CDR1 PRHDT and CDR2 FYEKMQ (reference sequence). CDR3 in amino acids: CASSWADGTANTEAFF. Written as DNA, the CDR3 is TGTGCCAGCAGCTGGGCGGATGGGACAGCGAACACTGAAGCTTTCTTT. Filled out from reference TRBV13 and TRBJ1-1, the complete variable domain reads AAGVIQSPRHLIKEKRETATLKCYPIPRHDTVYWYQQGPGQDPQFLISFYEKMQSDKGSIPDRFSAQQFSDYHSELNMSSLELGDSALYFCASSWADGTANTEAFFGQGTRLTVV.

This clonotype showed up many times. CDR3 bases: TGCGCCAGCAGCCAAGAGGGTGGCAGATCTAACACCGGGGAGCTGTTTTTT. This translates into CASSQEGGRSNTGELFF. This chain links TRBV4-3 with TRBJ2-2; D unresolved. V lost 0 bases and J 2 bases, leaving 13 bases between the germline ends. Germline assignment: CDR1 LGHNA and CDR2 YSLEER. The CDR3 spans 17 residues.

The table lists this clonotype with a few counts. The chain combines TRBV27 with TRBJ1-1; no clear D. The CDR3 is 15 amino acids. V was shortened by 2 bases and J by 4 bases, with 14 bases between the two germline ends. Germline lookup yields CDR1 MNHEY and CDR2 SMNVEV (reference sequence). CDR3 nucleotide sequence: TGTGCCAGCAGTTTAGACGCAGGCGGCACCACTGAAGCTTTCTTT. Its translation: CASSLDAGGTTEAFF.

This clonotype was detected a few times. The J gene is TRBJ1-4, the V gene TRBV27, with D possibly being TRBD1 (5 bases). The length of the CDR3 is 14 residues. Trimming took off 4 bases at V and 7 bases at J, with 13 bases between the two ends. Germline assignment: CDR1 MNHEY and CDR2 SMNVEV (reference sequence). CDR3 DNA sequence: TGTGCCAGCAGTTGGAGGGGCGGGAGTGAAAAACTGTTTTTT. Its protein product is CASSWRGGSEKLFF.

The chain carries TRBV27 and TRBJ2-5; D possibly corresponds to TRBD1 (6 bases). Germline CDR1 MNHEY, CDR2 SMNVEV (reference sequence). V was cut by 5 bases and J by 3 bases, with 16 bases left in between. This CDR3 is built from 15 residues. The CDR3 here is CASSRYREWEETQYF. CDR3 DNA sequence: TGTGCCAGCAGTCGCTACAGGGAGTGGGAAGAGACCCAGTACTTC.

The genes are TRBV5-1 and TRBJ2-1; 9 nucleotides agree with TRBD1. Germline CDR1 SGHRS, CDR2 YFSETQ. The J segment lost 4 bases and the V segment lost 0 bases, leaving 2 bases of the junction unmatched. This CDR3 is 15 amino acids long. The CDR3 here is CASSLVGTGYNEQFF. DNA of the CDR3: TGCGCCAGCAGCTTGGTTGGGACAGGGTACAATGAGCAGTTCTTC.

The chain couples TRBV5-1 to TRBJ2-1, with TRBD2 matching over 10 bases. There are 16 residues in the CDR3. The germline V gene encodes CDR1 SGHRS and CDR2 YFSETQ. Losses at the gene ends were 3 bases for V and 5 bases for J; bases not matched to a gene: 8. CDR3 DNA sequence: TGCGCCAGCAGCTCATATAGCGGGGGGCCGAACAATGAGCAGTTCTTC. This encodes CASSSYSGGPNNEQFF. Using reference TRBV5-1 and TRBJ2-1 for the parts outside the CDR3, the full variable domain is KAGVTQTPRYLIKTRGQQVTLSCSPISGHRSVSWYQQTPGQGLQFLFEYFSETQRNKGNFPGRFSGRQFSNSRSEMNVSTLELGDSALYLCASSSYSGGPNNEQFFGPGTRLTVL.

Notes on this clonotype: The junction and the germline gene differ at one end; a read error may be behind it. The V and J genes are TRBV13 and TRBJ1-1; 7 bases are a match to TRBD1. The CDR3 is 17 amino acids. Germline lookup yields CDR1 PRHDT and CDR2 FYEKMQ (reference sequence). CDR3: CASSLSNRGPGGVEAIF. In DNA, the CDR3 is TGTGCCAGCAGCTTGTCCAACAGGGGCCCCGGTGGCGTTGAAGCTATCTTT.

CDR3 nucleotide sequence: TGCGCCAGCAGCCAAGCGACTTTCCAAGAGACCCAGTACTTC. It is translated as CASSQATFQETQYF. The V call is TRBV4-3, the J call TRBJ2-5; the D is unclear. Deletions cut 1 base from V and 1 base from J, with 7 bases between. This CDR3 region has 14 residues. CDR1 and CDR2 from the germline V gene are LGHNA and YSLEER.

This clonotype showed up just a few times. V usage is TRBV12-3 or TRBV12-4 and J usage is TRBJ2-3, with 7 nucleotides matching TRBD1. The junction had 4 bases not matched to a gene; V was cut back by 6 bases and J by 4 bases. CDR3 size: 13 residues. The CDR3 coding sequence is TGTGCCAGCAGCCCGACAGGGCCAGATACGCAGTATTTT. Protein sequence: CASSPTGPDTQYF.

The chain uses TRBV7-6 and TRBJ1-4; D unclear. Trimming pared 3 bases from V and 0 bases from J, leaving 5 bases between. CDR1 is SGHVS and CDR2 is FNYEAQ in the germline V gene. This CDR3 has 14 residues. The CDR3 bases are TGTGCCAGCAGCTTTCGTGCAACTAATGAAAAACTGTTTTTT. Translating it yields CASSFRATNEKLFF. The variable domain in full, with the rest retrieved from reference TRBV7-6 and TRBJ1-4, is GAGVSQSPRYKVTKRGQDVALRCDPISGHVSLYWYRQALGQGPEFLTYFNYEAQQDKSGLPNDRFSAERPEGSISTLTIQRTEQRDSAMYRCASSFRATNEKLFFGSGTQLSVL.

This chain connects TRBV14 to TRBJ2-2; D perhaps matches TRBD1 (5 bases). Germline lookup yields CDR1 SGHDN and CDR2 FVKESK. Trimming stripped 6 bases from V and 6 bases from J, with 14 bases between. The CDR3 covers 14 residues. CDR3 sequence reads: CASSLRAQAGELFF. DNA of the CDR3: TGTGCCAGCAGTCTCAGGGCCCAGGCCGGGGAGCTGTTTTTT.

This clonotype was counted between two and nine times. The chain links TRBV7-2 to TRBJ1-1; D unresolved. V was pared by 4 bases and J by 4 bases, with 16 bases between. Germline V lookup: CDR1 SGHTA, CDR2 FQGNSA. The CDR3 has 15 residues. CDR3 nucleotide sequence: TGTGCCAGCAGCTCGTCTCCAGCCCTGGGCACTGAAGCTTTCTTT. This sequence encodes CASSSSPALGTEAFF.

The V call is TRBV14, the J call TRBJ2-5; D not certain. The CDR3 extends over 13 amino acids. CDR1 and CDR2 (germline): SGHDN, FVKESK. Trimming left V 4 bases short and J 5 bases short, with 11 bases between. The CDR3 here is CASSRLNDETQYF. For the CDR3, the DNA is TGTGCCAGCAGCCGCTTAAATGACGAGACCCAGTACTTC.

Ten or more counts support this clonotype. The V gene is TRBV12-3 or TRBV12-4, the J gene TRBJ2-1; 9 bases match TRBD2. The CDR3 has 17 amino acids. V lost 4 bases, J lost 0 bases, and 7 bases stayed unmatched. The CDR3 loop is CASSYGLAPSSYNEQFF. The CDR3 DNA reads TGTGCCAGCAGTTACGGACTAGCGCCGAGCTCCTACAATGAGCAGTTCTTC.

This clonotype was detected ten times or more. This chain connects TRBV12-3 or TRBV12-4 to TRBJ2-1; D is unclear. Trimming cost V 7 bases and J 5 bases, with 15 bases left between them. The CDR3 is 14 amino acids. This CDR3 is CASTSSPANNEQFF. Written as DNA, the CDR3 is TGTGCCAGCACCTCATCGCCAGCAAACAATGAGCAGTTCTTC.

This chain connects TRBV5-6 to TRBJ1-5; D ambiguous. Per the germline V gene, CDR1 is SGHDT and CDR2 is YYEEEE. The CDR3 runs 16 residues. V dropped 3 bases and J dropped 4 bases, with 17 bases sitting between them. CDR3 coding DNA: TGTGCCAGCAGCTCAAGGGCCTCCCCAGGTAATCAGCCCCAGCATTTT. Protein sequence: CASSSRASPGNQPQHF. The full variable domain, its missing parts supplied by reference TRBV5-6 and TRBJ1-5, is DAGVTQSPTHLIKTRGQQVTLRCSPKSGHDTVSWYQQALGQGPQFIFQYYEEEERQRGNFPDRFSGHQFPNYSSELNVNALLLGDSALYLCASSSRASPGNQPQHFGDGTRLSIL.

The table lists this clonotype with a few counts. The rearrangement uses TRBV6-2 or TRBV6-3 and TRBJ2-5; D is possibly TRBD1 or TRBD2 (6 bases each). The CDR3 extends over 13 amino acids. Germline V lookup: CDR1 MNHEY, CDR2 SVGEGT. Trimming stripped 8 bases from V and 5 bases from J, with 15 bases between. CDR3 in amino acids: CASVRGGTETQYF. For the CDR3, the DNA is TGTGCCAGCGTCCGAGGGGGGACGGAGACCCAGTACTTC.

This chain joins TRBV29-1 and TRBJ2-1; D gene uncertain. Trimming stripped 3 bases from V and 6 bases from J, with 12 bases between. CDR3 length: 13 residues. Germline V lookup: CDR1 SQVTM, CDR2 ANQGSEA. The CDR3 reads CSVEAEYLNEQFF. Written as DNA, the CDR3 is TGCAGCGTTGAGGCAGAATACCTCAATGAGCAGTTCTTC.

This clonotype was picked up a small number of times. CDR3 amino acids: CASSQGPLAGGTDTQYF. The CDR3 bases are TGCGCCAGCAGCCAAGGGCCGCTAGCGGGGGGAACAGATACGCAGTATTTT. The chain carries TRBV4-1 and TRBJ2-3, with 11 bases fitting TRBD2. The J segment lost 3 bases and the V segment lost 1 base, leaving 6 bases of the junction unmatched. The germline V gene has CDR1 MGHRA and CDR2 YSYEKL. There are 17 residues in the CDR3.

This clonotype was detected a few times. The chain has TRBV20-1 and TRBJ2-3; 10 positions match TRBD1. V shed 3 bases and J 4 bases; nucleotides not matched to a gene: 10. Germline loops: CDR1 DFQATT, CDR2 SNEGSKA (reference sequence). The CDR3 runs 16 residues. The chain's CDR3 is CSASALGTGAADTQYF. In DNA, the CDR3 is TGCAGTGCTAGCGCCTTAGGGACAGGGGCAGCAGATACGCAGTATTTT.

This clonotype appeared a few times. The chain carries TRBV12-3 or TRBV12-4 and TRBJ2-3; no reliable D call. V lost 1 base and J 6 bases, leaving 11 bases between the germline ends. The CDR3 covers 14 residues. Here the CDR3 reads CASSLGPLGDTQYF. The CDR3 region has the DNA TGTGCCAGCAGTTTAGGTCCCCTGGGGGATACGCAGTATTTT.

This clonotype was counted many times. The chain uses TRBV7-2 and TRBJ1-1, with a tentative D call TRBD1 (5 bases). V was clipped by 1 base and J by 3 bases, with 12 bases between them. The V gene's germline CDR1 is SGHTA and CDR2 FQGNSA. This CDR3 is built from 15 residues. The CDR3 nucleotides read TGTGCCAGCAGCTTAGGTGTCAGGGTGGACACTGAAGCTTTCTTT. Its translation: CASSLGVRVDTEAFF.